The present T cell receptor beta chain was sequenced within a study of CD8 T cells in ankylosing spondylitis. Study findings and constraints: Within ankylosing spondylitis blood, a TCR beta motif made up of several highly homologous variants appeared to be characteristic.

This clonotype was seen at least ten times. The antigen remains unidentified. Germline V gene lookup returns CDR1 LGHNA and CDR2 YSLEER. The CDR3 has 14 residues. After removal of 0 bases from V and 4 bases from J, the junction contained 1 base not matched to a gene. TCRdb reprocessed the 5' RACE reads via MiXCR and lists one record per CDR3 protein. The data hold 500,000 to 650,000 distinct CDR3 sequences, with approximately 5% observed a single time. The chain has TRBV4-3 and TRBJ2-3; 7 bases are a match to TRBD2. The receptor was isolated from a male donor with ankylosing spondylitis. The specimen sequenced was blood, either unsorted or a sorted T cell fraction (not recorded which). CDR3 sequence: CASSQEGGPDTQYF. CDR3 nucleotides: TGCGCCAGCAGCCAAGAGGGAGGGCCAGATACGCAGTATTTT.